These 2 T cell receptor beta chains came from one sample sequenced in a study of cytomegalovirus exposure and HLA in healthy donors. PCR primers comprised 60 Vbeta and 13 Jbeta primers. The assay was immunoSEQ multiplex PCR, and TCRdb's table has in-frame clones only and misses some. The data hold more than 80,000 clones, with about two thirds observed a single time. Sequences were obtained from PBMCs. Receptors were obtained from a boy younger than 18 in good health and CMV-seronegative.

This rearrangement joins TRBV4-1 to TRBJ1-4, with D tentatively TRBD1 (5 bases). V lost 0 bases, J lost 5 bases, and 10 bases lay in between. Germline V gene data show CDR1 as MGHRA and CDR2 as YSYEKL. CDR3 length: 15 residues. CDR3 DNA sequence: TGCGCCAGCAGCCAAGATTGGGGCCAAAATGAAAAACTGTTTTTT. As protein: CASSQDWGQNEKLFF.

The chain joins TRBV5-1 to TRBJ2-7; D is perhaps TRBD2 (6 bases). Germline CDR1 is SGHRS and CDR2 is YFSETQ. With 5 bases removed from V and 4 bases from J, the gap between germline ends came to 28 bases. The CDR3 has 18 amino acids. CDR3 coding DNA: TGCGCCAGCAGTTTCGACCGACCTCAGGCGGGATGGGGATACGAGCAGTACTTC. This codes for CASSFDRPQAGWGYEQYF.